The 2 T cell receptor beta chains reported below all come from one sample, sequenced in a study of blood T cell repertoires in COVID-19. The protocol was immunoSEQ multiplex PCR, while the TCRdb copy is restricted to in-frame clones and leaves out a portion. In the table there are over 40,000 clones, 84% of which are singletons. Material for sequencing was peripheral blood. Every receptor here comes from a human donor in a cohort sampled during active COVID-19.

The chain joins TRBV9 to TRBJ2-4; D is perhaps TRBD2 (6 bases). Trimming shortened V by 3 bases and J by 10 bases, and 11 bases separated the two germline ends. Germline V CDR1 and CDR2: SGDLS, YYNGEE. This CDR3 contains 12 residues. The CDR3 coding sequence is TGTGCCAGCAGCGGACCGGAGGGAATTCAGTACTTC. Translating gives CASSGPEGIQYF.

V gene TRBV6-5 combines with J gene TRBJ2-1, with D unclear. With 6 bases removed from V and 5 bases from J, the gap between germline ends came to 17 bases. This CDR3 spans 15 amino acids. From germline, CDR1 is MNHEY and CDR2 SVGAGI. The CDR3 DNA sequence: TGTGCCAGCAGGTACGATCCCGCCAGGAACAATGAGCAGTTCTTC. Protein product: CASRYDPARNNEQFF.